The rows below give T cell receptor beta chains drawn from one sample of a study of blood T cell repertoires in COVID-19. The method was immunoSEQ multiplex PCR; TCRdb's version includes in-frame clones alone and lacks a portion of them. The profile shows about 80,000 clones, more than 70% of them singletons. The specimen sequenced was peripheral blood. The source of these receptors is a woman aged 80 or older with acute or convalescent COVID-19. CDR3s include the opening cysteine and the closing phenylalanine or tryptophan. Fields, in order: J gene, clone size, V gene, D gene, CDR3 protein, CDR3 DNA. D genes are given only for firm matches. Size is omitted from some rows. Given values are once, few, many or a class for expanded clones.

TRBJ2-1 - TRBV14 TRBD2 CASSQVVSGGANEQFF TGTGCCAGCAGCCAAGTCGTAAGCGGGGGGGCAAATGAGCAGTTCTTC
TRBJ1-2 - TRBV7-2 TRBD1 CASSSGAGQGYYGYTF TGTGCCAGCAGCTCGGGGGCGGGACAGGGATACTATGGCTACACCTTC
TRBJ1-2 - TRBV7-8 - CASSLGSPDGYTF TGTGCCAGCAGCTTAGGTAGCCCCGATGGCTACACCTTC
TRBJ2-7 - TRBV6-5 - CASTLGGSNEQYF TGTGCCAGCACTCTGGGGGGTAGCAACGAGCAGTACTTC
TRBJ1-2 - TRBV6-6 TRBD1 CASRISQGAQGYTF TGTGCCAGCAGGATTAGTCAGGGGGCGCAGGGCTACACCTTC
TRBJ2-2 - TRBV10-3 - CAITSEGLRGTGELFF TGTGCCATCACCTCGGAGGGGCTCCGGGGAACCGGGGAGCTGTTTTTT
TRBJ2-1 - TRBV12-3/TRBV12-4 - CASTNTGPGGQFF TGTGCCAGCACCAATACAGGGCCTGGGGGGCAGTTCTTC
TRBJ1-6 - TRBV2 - CASSEAQSGRGSPLHF TGTGCCAGCAGTGAAGCGCAGTCTGGGAGAGGCTCACCCCTCCACTTT
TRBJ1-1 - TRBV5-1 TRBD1 CASSLVNRGLNTEAFF TGCGCCAGCAGCTTGGTGAACAGGGGGTTGAACACTGAAGCTTTCTTT
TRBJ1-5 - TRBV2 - CASSPDTFSNQPQHF TGTGCCAGCAGCCCGGACACTTTTAGCAATCAGCCCCAGCATTTT
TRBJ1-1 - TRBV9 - CASSVEGQANTEAFF TGTGCCAGCAGCGTAGAGGGACAAGCGAACACTGAAGCTTTCTTT
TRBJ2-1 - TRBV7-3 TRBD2 CASSSTPRLAGGPVEQFF TGTGCCAGCAGCTCTACTCCCAGACTAGCGGGGGGGCCTGTTGAGCAGTTCTTC
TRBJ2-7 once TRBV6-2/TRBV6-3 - CASSRLGQTYEQYF TGTGCCAGCAGTAGACTAGGTCAGACCTACGAGCAGTACTTC
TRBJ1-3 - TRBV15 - CATSRAGSGNTIYF TGTGCCACCAGCAGAGCGGGCTCTGGAAACACCATATATTTT
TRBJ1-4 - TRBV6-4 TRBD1 CASSDNVGQSNEKLFF TGTGCCAGCAGTGATAATGTGGGACAGTCTAATGAAAAACTGTTTTTT
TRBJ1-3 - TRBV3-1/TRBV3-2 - CASSTRVIAGNTIYF TGTGCCAGCAGCACGCGGGTGATAGCTGGAAACACCATATATTTT
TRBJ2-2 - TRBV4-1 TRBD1 CASSPMDRVLTGELFF TGCGCCAGCAGCCCCATGGACAGGGTCCTCACCGGGGAGCTGTTTTTT
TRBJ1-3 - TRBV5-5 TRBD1 CASSRGTGPGSGNTIYF TGTGCCAGCAGCCGAGGGACAGGCCCTGGCTCTGGAAACACCATATATTTT
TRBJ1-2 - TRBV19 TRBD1 CASSPMTGARYGYTF TGTGCCAGTAGTCCAATGACAGGGGCCCGCTATGGCTACACCTTC
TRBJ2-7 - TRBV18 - CASSPRGPSYEQYF TGTGCCAGCTCACCACGAGGGCCGTCCTACGAGCAGTACTTC
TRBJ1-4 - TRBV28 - CASARVNEKLFF TGTGCCAGCGCTCGGGTCAATGAAAAACTGTTTTTT
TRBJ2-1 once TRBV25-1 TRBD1 CASSEPGQGYEQFF TGTGCCAGCAGTGAACCAGGACAGGGCTATGAGCAGTTCTTC
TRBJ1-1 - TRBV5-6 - CASTLDSRNTEAFF TGTGCCAGCACCCTGGACAGCCGGAACACTGAAGCTTTCTTT
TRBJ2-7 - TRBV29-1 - CSVFQTYEQYF TGCAGCGTTTTCCAGACCTACGAGCAGTACTTC
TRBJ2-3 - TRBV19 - CASSHTGPSSTDTQYF TGTGCCAGTAGTCACACAGGGCCATCAAGCACAGATACGCAGTATTTT
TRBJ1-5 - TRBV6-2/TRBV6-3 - CASSYLNSNQPQHF TGTGCCAGCAGTTACTTAAATAGCAATCAGCCCCAGCATTTT
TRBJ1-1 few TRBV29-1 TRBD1 CSVRDRLNTEAFF TGCAGCGTTAGGGACAGACTGAACACTGAAGCTTTCTTT
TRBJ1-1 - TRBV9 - CASSTRPKRRRAMNTEAFF TGTGCCAGCAGCACCCGACCCAAGAGGCGAAGAGCCATGAACACTGAAGCTTTCTTT
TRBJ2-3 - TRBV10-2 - CASRDYRSTDTQYF TGCGCCAGCAGAGACTACCGTAGCACAGATACGCAGTATTTT
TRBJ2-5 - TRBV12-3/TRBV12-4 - CASSLRETQYF TGTGCCAGCAGTTTGAGGGAGACCCAGTACTTC
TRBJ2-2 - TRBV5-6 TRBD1 CASSLPGQPRGGELFF TGTGCCAGCAGCCTACCGGGACAGCCAAGGGGCGGGGAGCTGTTTTTT
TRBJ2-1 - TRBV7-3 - CASSLAGVNNEQFF TGTGCCAGCAGCTTAGCCGGGGTGAACAATGAGCAGTTCTTC
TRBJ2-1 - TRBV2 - CASRGGLFNEQFF TGTGCCAGCAGGGGGGGTCTATTCAATGAGCAGTTCTTC
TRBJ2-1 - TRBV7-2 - CASSLAGHSYNEQFF TGTGCCAGCAGCTTAGCGGGGCACTCCTACAATGAGCAGTTCTTC
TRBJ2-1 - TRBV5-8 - CASSLVAGYNEQFF TGTGCCAGCAGCTTGGTGGCAGGCTACAATGAGCAGTTCTTC
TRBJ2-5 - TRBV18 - CASSPIRGSQETQYF TGTGCCAGCTCACCAATAAGGGGTAGCCAAGAGACCCAGTACTTC
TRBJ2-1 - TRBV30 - CAWSPTSNEQFF TGTGCCTGGAGTCCCACTTCCAATGAGCAGTTCTTC
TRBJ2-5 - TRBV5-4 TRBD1 CASSGTGGVIETQYF TGTGCCAGCAGCGGGACAGGGGGAGTAATAGAGACCCAGTACTTC
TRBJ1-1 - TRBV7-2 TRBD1 CASSRDRGNTEAFF TGTGCCAGCAGTCGGGACAGGGGTAACACTGAAGCTTTCTTT
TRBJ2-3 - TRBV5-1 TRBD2 CASSLLPSGGAADTQYF TGCGCCAGCAGTCTCCTTCCTAGCGGGGGGGCCGCAGATACGCAGTATTTT
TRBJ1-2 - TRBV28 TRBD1 CASSLVGQGYGYTF TGTGCCAGCAGTTTGGTGGGACAGGGCTATGGCTACACCTTC
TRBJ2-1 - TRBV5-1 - CASSPRGPSSYNEQFF TGCGCCAGCAGCCCACGTGGGCCGAGCTCCTACAATGAGCAGTTCTTC
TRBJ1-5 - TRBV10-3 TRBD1 CAISPDRDNQPQHF TGTGCCATCAGCCCTGACAGGGACAATCAGCCCCAGCATTTT
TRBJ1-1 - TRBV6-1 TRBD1 CASSTSGQGTTEAFF TGTGCCAGCAGTACCTCGGGACAGGGGACCACTGAAGCTTTCTTT
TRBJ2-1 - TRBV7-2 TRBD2 CASSLVAGVYNEQFF TGTGCCAGCAGCTTGGTAGCGGGAGTCTACAATGAGCAGTTCTTC
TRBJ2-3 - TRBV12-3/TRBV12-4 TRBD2 CASRPSGGATQYF TGTGCCAGCAGACCAAGCGGGGGGGCGACGCAGTATTTT
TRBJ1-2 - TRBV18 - CASSPRERLANYGYTF TGTGCCAGCTCACCGAGAGAACGTTTAGCTAACTATGGCTACACCTTC
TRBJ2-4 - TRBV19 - CASSVRLMGGTKNIQYF TGTGCCAGTAGTGTCCGCCTCATGGGCGGGACCAAAAACATTCAGTACTTC
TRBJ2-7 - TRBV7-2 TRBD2 CASSLSGKGPYEQYF TGTGCCAGCAGCCTTAGCGGGAAGGGCCCCTACGAGCAGTACTTC
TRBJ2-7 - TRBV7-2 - CASSVGLGYEQYF TGTGCCAGCAGTGTGGGACTGGGCTACGAGCAGTACTTC